The 9 T cell receptor beta chains presented below share a single source sample, sequenced in a study of cytomegalovirus exposure and HLA in healthy donors. Both 60 Vbeta primers and 13 Jbeta primers went into the PCR. Repertoires were generated with immunoSEQ multiplex PCR, while TCRdb's copy carries only in-frame clones and drops some. The repertoire holds approximately 160,000 clones, with 78% as singletons. Sequencing was carried out using PBMCs. The receptors here all came from a woman aged 50 to 60 in good health and CMV-seropositive.

The V gene is TRBV7-9, the J gene TRBJ1-1; 7 bases match TRBD1. CDR3 length equals 15 residues. With V trimmed by 1 base and J by 1 base, 3 bases remained unmatched. Germline V gene lookup returns CDR1 SEHNR and CDR2 FQNEAQ (reference sequence). The CDR3 protein is CASSLGGTENTEAFF. DNA of the CDR3: TGTGCCAGCAGCTTAGGTGGGACAGAGAACACTGAAGCTTTCTTT.

Written as DNA, the CDR3 is TGTGCCAGCAGCTTAGGCCTAGCGGGGGGTCGGCTAGATACGCAGTATTTT. Amino acids: CASSLGLAGGRLDTQYF. The chain recombines TRBV13 with TRBJ2-3, with 11 bases fitting TRBD2. V was pared by 0 bases and J by 5 bases, with 7 bases of the junction left unmatched. Germline V gene sequence: CDR1 PRHDT, CDR2 FYEKMQ (reference sequence). The CDR3 consists of 17 residues. Complete variable domain (other parts from reference TRBV13 and TRBJ2-3): AAGVIQSPRHLIKEKRETATLKCYPIPRHDTVYWYQQGPGQDPQFLISFYEKMQSDKGSIPDRFSAQQFSDYHSELNMSSLELGDSALYFCASSLGLAGGRLDTQYFGPGTRLTVL.

The chain links TRBV7-3 to TRBJ2-1; D is perhaps TRBD1 (5 bases). The CDR3 consists of 16 residues. Trimming took 5 bases from V and 3 from J, leaving 17 bases between them. Germline V gene data show CDR1 as SGHTA and CDR2 as FQGTGA. The CDR3 nucleotides read TGTGCCAGCAGCCCCATCAGGGCCCCCAGCTACAATGAGCAGTTCTTC. It is translated as CASSPIRAPSYNEQFF.

This chain connects TRBV6-5 to TRBJ1-2; 7 bases align to TRBD1. This CDR3 has 13 amino acids. The J segment lost 6 bases and the V segment lost 4 bases, leaving 5 bases of the junction unmatched. Germline CDR1 reads MNHEY; CDR2 reads SVGAGI. CDR3: CASSLTGADGYTF. The CDR3 coding sequence is TGTGCCAGCAGTTTAACAGGGGCAGATGGCTACACCTTC.

Only a few counts were recorded for this clone. This rearrangement joins TRBV30 to TRBJ1-4, with a possible D match to TRBD1 (6 bases). Germline CDR1 GTSNPN, CDR2 SVGIG (reference sequence). Trimming shortened V by 5 bases and J by 7 bases, and 14 bases separated the two germline ends. The CDR3 covers 13 residues. The CDR3 DNA reads as TGTGCCTGGGGGAGGGGGGGAGGTGAAAAACTGTTTTTT. Protein: CAWGRGGGEKLFF.

The chain uses TRBV10-1 and TRBJ1-6; D is uncertain. CDR1 and CDR2 from the germline V gene are WNHNN and SYGVQD (reference sequence). The CDR3 runs 16 residues. Deletions cut 8 bases from V and 7 bases from J, with 21 bases between. The CDR3 coding sequence is TGCGCCAGCCTATGTCCCGGGCGGGGAGGAAATTCACCCCTCCACTTT. Protein: CASLCPGRGGNSPLHF.

This sequence joins TRBV5-5 and TRBJ1-6, with TRBD1 matching over 11 bases. Germline values: CDR1 SGHKS, CDR2 YYEKEE (reference sequence). The ends lost 2 bases at V and 10 bases at J; junction bases unmatched: 5. The CDR3 contains 15 residues. The CDR3 loop reads CASSLRDRGVSPLHF. The CDR3 nucleotides read TGTGCCAGCAGCTTAAGGGACAGGGGGGTATCACCCCTCCACTTT.

The chain recombines TRBV30 with TRBJ2-1; 11 nucleotides match TRBD2. The V gene's germline CDR1 is GTSNPN and CDR2 SVGIG (reference sequence). The CDR3 has 15 amino acids. The V and J ends lost 4 bases and 4 bases, in that order; junction bases with no gene match: 6. The CDR3 DNA sequence: TGTGCCTGGACCCCGGGACTAGCGGCTTACAATGAGCAGTTCTTC. This sequence encodes CAWTPGLAAYNEQFF.

The CDR3 loop is CASGSGLSGANVLTF. In DNA, the CDR3 is TGTGCTAGTGGTTCCGGTCTCTCTGGGGCCAACGTCCTGACTTTC. This chain joins TRBV12-5 and TRBJ2-6; the D is unclear. Germline V CDR1 and CDR2: LGHNT, FRNRAP. CDR3 length: 15 amino acids. V lost 4 bases and J lost 0, with 7 bases in between.